This TCR beta chain was sequenced for a study of a mutant IDH1 vaccine in newly diagnosed glioma. In the study overall: In some groups vaccination began 4-6 weeks post-radiotherapy; others received it with temozolomide.

Study results and caveats: It was just under 95% of patients that developed vaccine-induced immune responses. Pseudoprogression seemed unlinked to shifts in top peripheral T cell clonotypes.

The CDR3 runs 18 residues. Germline V gene sequence: CDR1 SSHAT, CDR2 FNYEAQ (reference sequence). Assay used: immunoSEQ multiplex PCR; TCRdb lists only in-frame clones, some missing. The sample records about 25,000 clones, roughly three quarters being singletons. Of note for this clone: The target antigen is unknown. At one end, the junction sequence differs from germline, possibly due to a read error.

The time point is: week 11, during vaccination. The investigators gave 300 ug of mutant IDH1 20-mer peptide in each vaccine dose, together with topical imiquimod. The donors had new WHO grade 3 or 4 astrocytomas; these were IDH1-mutant and ATRX-lost. The V gene is TRBV7-7, the J gene TRBJ2-6, with 7 positions matching TRBD1. This receptor was taken from a man younger than 30 with glioma. Some clones in this sample may be carry-over from other donors' samples. The source was peripheral blood mononuclear cells (PBMCs), collected from a glioma patient whose treatment included an IDH1 peptide vaccine. The CDR3 protein is CASSSRTGFSSGANVLTF. The CDR3 DNA reads TGTGCTAGCAGCTCGCGGACAGGTTTCAGCTCTGGGGCCAACGTCCTGACTTTC.